Here is one TCR beta chain with its context. The source of the sample is a study of T cell changes during pregnancy in multiple sclerosis. TCRdb keeps only in-frame clones here, not all; method: immunoSEQ multiplex PCR. The sample carries approximately 30,000 clones, roughly 91% recorded once. Germline V gene sequence: CDR1 SGHRS, CDR2 YFSETQ. The CDR3 contains 15 residues. V was pared by 0 bases and J by 6 bases, with 16 bases between. This sample comprised CD4+ T cells from peripheral blood mononuclear cells, obtained after pregnancy. The sequence came from a female donor with multiple sclerosis, enrolled in a pregnancy study. This chain uses TRBV5-1 with TRBJ2-7; D is possibly TRBD1 (7 bases). Here the CDR3 reads CASSLAWQGGSEQYF. CDR3 nucleotides: TGCGCCAGCAGCTTGGCCTGGCAGGGGGGCAGCGAGCAGTACTTC.